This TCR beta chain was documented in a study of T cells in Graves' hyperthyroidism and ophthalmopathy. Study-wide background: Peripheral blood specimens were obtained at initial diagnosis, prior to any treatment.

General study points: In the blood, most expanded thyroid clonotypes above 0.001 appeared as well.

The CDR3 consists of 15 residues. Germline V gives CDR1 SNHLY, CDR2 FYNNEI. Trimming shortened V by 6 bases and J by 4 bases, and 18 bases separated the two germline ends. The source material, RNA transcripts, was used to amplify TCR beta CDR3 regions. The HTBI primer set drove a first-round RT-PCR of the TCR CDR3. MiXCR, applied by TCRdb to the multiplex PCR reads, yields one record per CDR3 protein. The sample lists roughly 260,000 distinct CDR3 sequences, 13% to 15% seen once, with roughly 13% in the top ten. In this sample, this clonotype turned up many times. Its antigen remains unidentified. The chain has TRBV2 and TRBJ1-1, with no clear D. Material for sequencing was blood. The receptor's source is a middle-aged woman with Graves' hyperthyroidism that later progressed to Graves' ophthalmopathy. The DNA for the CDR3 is TGTGCCAGCAGGGGTGGGGAGGGCTGGTTCACTGAAGCTTTCTTT. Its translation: CASRGGEGWFTEAFF.